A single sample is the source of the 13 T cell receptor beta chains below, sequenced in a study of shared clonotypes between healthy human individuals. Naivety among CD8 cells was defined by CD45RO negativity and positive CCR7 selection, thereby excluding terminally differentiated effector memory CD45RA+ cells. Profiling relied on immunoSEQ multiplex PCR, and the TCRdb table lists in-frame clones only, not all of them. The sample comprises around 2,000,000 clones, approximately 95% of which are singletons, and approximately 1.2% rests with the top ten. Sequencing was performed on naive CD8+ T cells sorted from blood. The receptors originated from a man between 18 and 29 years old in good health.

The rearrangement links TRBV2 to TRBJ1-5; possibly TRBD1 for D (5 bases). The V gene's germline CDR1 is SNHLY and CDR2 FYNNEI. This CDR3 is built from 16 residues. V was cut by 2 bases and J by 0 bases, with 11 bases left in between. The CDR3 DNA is TGTGCCAGCAGTGAAATTGGGCAGGGTAGCAATCAGCCCCAGCATTTT. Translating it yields CASSEIGQGSNQPQHF.

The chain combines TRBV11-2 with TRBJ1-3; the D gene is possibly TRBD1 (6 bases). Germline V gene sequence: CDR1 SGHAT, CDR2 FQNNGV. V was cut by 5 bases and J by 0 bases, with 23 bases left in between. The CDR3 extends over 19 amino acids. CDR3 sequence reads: CASSRFGTLFEGSGNTIYF. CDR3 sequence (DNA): TGTGCCAGCAGCCGGTTCGGGACACTCTTTGAGGGCTCTGGAAACACCATATATTTT.

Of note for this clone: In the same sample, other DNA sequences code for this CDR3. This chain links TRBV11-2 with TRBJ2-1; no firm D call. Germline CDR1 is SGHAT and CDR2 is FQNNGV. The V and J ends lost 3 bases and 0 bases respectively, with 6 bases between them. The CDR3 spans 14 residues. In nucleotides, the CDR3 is TGTGCCAGCAGCTTGGTCGGCTCCTACAATGAGCAGTTCTTC. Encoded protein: CASSLVGSYNEQFF.

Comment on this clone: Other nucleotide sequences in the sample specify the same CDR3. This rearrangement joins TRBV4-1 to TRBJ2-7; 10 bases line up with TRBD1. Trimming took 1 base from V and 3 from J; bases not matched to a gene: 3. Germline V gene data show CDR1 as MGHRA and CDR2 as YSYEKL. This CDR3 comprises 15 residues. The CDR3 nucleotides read TGCGCCAGCAGCCAAGCAGGACAGGGGGACTACGAGCAGTACTTC. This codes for CASSQAGQGDYEQYF.

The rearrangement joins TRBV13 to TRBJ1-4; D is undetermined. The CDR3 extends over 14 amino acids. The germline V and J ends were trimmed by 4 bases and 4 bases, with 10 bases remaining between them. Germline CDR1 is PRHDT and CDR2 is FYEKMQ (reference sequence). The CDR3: CASSYSGSNEKLFF. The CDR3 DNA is TGTGCCAGCAGCTATTCCGGGAGTAATGAAAAACTGTTTTTT.

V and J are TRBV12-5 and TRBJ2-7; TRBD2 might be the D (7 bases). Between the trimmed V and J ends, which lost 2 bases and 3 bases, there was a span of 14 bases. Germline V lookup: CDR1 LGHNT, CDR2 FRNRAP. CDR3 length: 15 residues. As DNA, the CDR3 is TGTGCTAGTGGTTTGCCCCGGGGAGGGGGCTACGAGCAGTACTTC. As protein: CASGLPRGGGYEQYF. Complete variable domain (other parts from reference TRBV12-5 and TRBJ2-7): DARVTQTPRHKVTEMGQEVTMRCQPILGHNTVFWYRQTMMQGLELLAYFRNRAPLDDSGMPKDRFSAEMPDATLATLKIQPSEPRDSAVYFCASGLPRGGGYEQYFGPGTRLTVT.

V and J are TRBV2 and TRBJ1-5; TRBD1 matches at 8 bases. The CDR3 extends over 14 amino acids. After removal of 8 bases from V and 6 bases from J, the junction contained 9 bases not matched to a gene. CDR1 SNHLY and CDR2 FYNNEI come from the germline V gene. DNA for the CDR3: TGTGCCAGCCAGGGGGCCTATGAGGGTCAGCCCCAGCATTTT. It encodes CASQGAYEGQPQHF.

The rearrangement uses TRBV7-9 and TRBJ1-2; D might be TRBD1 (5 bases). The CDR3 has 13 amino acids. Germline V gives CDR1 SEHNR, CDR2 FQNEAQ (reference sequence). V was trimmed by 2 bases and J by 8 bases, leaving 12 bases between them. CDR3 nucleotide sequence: TGTGCCAGCAGCTTATCTGGGGCGGAGGGCTACACCTTC. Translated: CASSLSGAEGYTF.

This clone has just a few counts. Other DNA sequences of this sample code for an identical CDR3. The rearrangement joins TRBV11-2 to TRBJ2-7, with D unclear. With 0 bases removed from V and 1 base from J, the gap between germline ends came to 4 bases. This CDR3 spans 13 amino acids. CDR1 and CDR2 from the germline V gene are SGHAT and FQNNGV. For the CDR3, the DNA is TGTGCCAGCAGCTTAGACAGTTCCTACGAGCAGTACTTC. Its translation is CASSLDSSYEQYF.

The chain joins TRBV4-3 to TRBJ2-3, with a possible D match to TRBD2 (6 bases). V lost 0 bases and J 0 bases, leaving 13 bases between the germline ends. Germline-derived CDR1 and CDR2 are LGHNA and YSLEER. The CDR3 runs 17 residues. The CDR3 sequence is CASSQDLASASTDTQYF. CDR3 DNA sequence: TGCGCCAGCAGCCAAGATCTGGCTAGCGCTAGCACAGATACGCAGTATTTT.

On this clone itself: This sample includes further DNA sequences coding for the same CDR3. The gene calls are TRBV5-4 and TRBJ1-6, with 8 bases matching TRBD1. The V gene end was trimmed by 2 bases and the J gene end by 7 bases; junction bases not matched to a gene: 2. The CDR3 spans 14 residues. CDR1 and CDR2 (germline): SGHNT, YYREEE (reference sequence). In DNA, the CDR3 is TGTGCCAGCAGCTTTACAGGGGGGAATTCACCCCTCCACTTT. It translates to CASSFTGGNSPLHF.

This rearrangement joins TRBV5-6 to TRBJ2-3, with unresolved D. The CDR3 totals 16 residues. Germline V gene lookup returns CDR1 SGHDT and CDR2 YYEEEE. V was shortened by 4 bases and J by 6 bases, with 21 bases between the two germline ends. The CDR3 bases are TGTGCCAGCAGCCCGCCGGGTCCGCTTCATACGGATACGCAGTATTTT. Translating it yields CASSPPGPLHTDTQYF.

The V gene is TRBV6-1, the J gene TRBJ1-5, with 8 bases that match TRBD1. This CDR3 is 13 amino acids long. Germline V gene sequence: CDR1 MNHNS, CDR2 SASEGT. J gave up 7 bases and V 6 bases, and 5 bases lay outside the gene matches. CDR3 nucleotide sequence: TGTGCCAGCAGGGCAGGGGGCGGCCAGCCCCAGCATTTT. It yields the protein CASRAGGGQPQHF.